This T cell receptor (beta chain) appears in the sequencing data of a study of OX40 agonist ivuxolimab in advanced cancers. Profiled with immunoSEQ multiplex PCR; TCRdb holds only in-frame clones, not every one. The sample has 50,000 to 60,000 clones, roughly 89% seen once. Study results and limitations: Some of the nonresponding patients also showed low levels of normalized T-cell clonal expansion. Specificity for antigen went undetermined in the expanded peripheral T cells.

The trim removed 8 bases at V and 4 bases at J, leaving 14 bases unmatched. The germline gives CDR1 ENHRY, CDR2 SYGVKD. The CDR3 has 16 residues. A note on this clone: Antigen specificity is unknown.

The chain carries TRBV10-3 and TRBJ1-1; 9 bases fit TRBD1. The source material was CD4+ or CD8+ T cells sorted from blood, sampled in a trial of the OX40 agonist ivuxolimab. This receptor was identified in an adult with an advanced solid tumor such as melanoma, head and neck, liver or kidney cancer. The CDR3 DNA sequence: TGTGCCATCCGACAGGGGGATTGGACCGAAGGCACTGAAGCTTTCTTT. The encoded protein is CAIRQGDWTEGTEAFF.